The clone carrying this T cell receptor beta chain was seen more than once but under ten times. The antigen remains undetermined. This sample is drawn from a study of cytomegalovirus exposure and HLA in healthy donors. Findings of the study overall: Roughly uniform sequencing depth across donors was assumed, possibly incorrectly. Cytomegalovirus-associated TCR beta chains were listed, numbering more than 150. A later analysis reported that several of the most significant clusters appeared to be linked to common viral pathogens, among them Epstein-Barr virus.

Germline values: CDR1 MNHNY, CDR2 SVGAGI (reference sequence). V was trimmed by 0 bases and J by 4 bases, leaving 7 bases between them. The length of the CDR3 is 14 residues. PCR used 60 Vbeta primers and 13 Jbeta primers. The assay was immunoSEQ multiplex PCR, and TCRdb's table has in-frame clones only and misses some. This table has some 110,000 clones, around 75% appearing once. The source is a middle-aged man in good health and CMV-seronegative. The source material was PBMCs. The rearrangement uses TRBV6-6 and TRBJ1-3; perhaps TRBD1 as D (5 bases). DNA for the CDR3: TGTGCCAGCAGTTACTCGACAGTGGGAAACACCATATATTTT. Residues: CASSYSTVGNTIYF.